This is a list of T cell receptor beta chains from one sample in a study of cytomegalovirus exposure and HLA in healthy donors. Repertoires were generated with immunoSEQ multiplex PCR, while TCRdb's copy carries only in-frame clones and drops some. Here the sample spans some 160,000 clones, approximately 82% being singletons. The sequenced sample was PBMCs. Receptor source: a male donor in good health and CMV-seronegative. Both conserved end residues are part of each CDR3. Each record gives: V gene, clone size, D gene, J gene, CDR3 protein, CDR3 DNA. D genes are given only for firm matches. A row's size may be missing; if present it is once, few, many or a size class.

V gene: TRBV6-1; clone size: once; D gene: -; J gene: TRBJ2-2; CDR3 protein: CASSDLPTNTGELFF; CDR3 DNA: TGTGCCAGCAGTGACCTACCGACGAACACCGGGGAGCTGTTTTTT
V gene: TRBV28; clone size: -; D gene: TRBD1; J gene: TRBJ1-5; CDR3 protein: CASSSTGVQPQHF; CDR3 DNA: TGTGCCAGCAGTTCGACAGGGGTTCAGCCCCAGCATTTT
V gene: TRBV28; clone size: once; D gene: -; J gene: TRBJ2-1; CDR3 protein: CASSLLRNEQFF; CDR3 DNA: TGTGCCAGCAGTTTACTTAGAAATGAGCAGTTCTTC
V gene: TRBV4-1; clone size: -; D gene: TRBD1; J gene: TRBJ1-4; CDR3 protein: CASSQARTGNEKLFF; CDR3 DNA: TGCGCCAGCAGCCAAGCTAGGACAGGAAATGAAAAACTGTTTTTT
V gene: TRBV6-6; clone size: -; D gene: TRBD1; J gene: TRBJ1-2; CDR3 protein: CASSSDRGQGYTF; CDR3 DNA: TGTGCCAGCAGCTCTGACAGGGGGCAAGGCTACACCTTC
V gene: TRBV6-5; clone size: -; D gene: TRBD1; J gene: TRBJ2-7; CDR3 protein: CASRGTAYEQYF; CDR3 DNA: TGTGCCAGCAGAGGGACAGCCTACGAGCAGTACTTC
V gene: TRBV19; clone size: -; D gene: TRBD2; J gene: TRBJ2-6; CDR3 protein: CASSTTSGRVLLPGANVLTF; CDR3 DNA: TGTGCCAGTAGTACGACTAGCGGGAGAGTACTATTACCTGGGGCCAACGTCCTGACTTTC
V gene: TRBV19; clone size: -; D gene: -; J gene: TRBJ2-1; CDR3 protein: CASSGSSYNEQFF; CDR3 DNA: TGTGCCAGTAGTGGGAGCTCCTACAATGAGCAGTTCTTC
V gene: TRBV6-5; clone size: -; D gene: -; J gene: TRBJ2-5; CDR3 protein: CASSYSQQETQYF; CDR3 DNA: TGTGCCAGCAGTTACAGTCAGCAAGAGACCCAGTACTTC
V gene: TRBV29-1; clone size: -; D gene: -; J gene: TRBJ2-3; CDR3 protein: CSIGQLTDTQYF; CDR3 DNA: TGCAGCATTGGACAGCTCACAGATACGCAGTATTTT
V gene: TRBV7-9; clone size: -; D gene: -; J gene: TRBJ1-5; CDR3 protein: CASSLGQPLSNQPQHF; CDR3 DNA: TGTGCCAGCAGCTTAGGACAGCCCCTTAGCAATCAGCCCCAGCATTTT
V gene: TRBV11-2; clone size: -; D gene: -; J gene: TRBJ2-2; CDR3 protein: CASSLVADTGELFF; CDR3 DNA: TGTGCCAGCAGCTTAGTGGCTGATACCGGGGAGCTGTTTTTT
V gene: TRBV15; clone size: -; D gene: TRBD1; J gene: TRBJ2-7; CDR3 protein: CATSSRQGIFYEQYF; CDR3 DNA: TGTGCCACCAGCAGCAGACAGGGAATCTTTTACGAGCAGTACTTC
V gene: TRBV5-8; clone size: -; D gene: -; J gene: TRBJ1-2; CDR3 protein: CASSSQDRYGYTF; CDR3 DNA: TGTGCCAGCAGCTCACAGGACCGCTATGGCTACACCTTC
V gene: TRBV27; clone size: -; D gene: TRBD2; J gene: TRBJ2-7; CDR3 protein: CASSPGLAVISYEQYF; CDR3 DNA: TGTGCCAGCAGTCCCGGACTAGCGGTAATCTCCTACGAGCAGTACTTC
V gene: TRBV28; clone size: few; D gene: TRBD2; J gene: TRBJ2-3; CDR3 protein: CASSPGTSGRRGTDTQYF; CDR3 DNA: TGTGCCAGCAGCCCAGGGACTAGCGGGAGGAGGGGCACAGATACGCAGTATTTT
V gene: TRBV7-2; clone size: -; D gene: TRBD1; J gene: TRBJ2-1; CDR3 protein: CASSLAATGGFEQFF; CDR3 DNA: TGTGCCAGCAGCTTAGCCGCAACAGGGGGCTTTGAGCAGTTCTTC
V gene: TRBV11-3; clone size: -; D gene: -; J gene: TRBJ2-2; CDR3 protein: CASSPPKVGGSNTGELFF; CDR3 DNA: TGTGCCAGCAGCCCGCCCAAAGTCGGAGGGTCCAACACCGGGGAGCTGTTTTTT
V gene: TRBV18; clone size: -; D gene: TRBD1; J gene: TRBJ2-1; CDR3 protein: CASSPLTGGYNEQFF; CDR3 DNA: TGTGCCAGCTCACCGCTTACAGGGGGATACAATGAGCAGTTCTTC
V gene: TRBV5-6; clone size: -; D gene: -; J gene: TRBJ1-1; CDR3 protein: CASSLSGGTEAFF; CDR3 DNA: TGTGCCAGCAGCTTGTCTGGCGGCACTGAAGCTTTCTTT
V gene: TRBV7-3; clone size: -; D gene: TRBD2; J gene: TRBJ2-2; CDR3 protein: CASSPPGAGGPNTGELFF; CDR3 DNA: TGTGCCAGCAGCCCCCCGGGAGCGGGGGGGCCGAACACCGGGGAGCTGTTTTTT
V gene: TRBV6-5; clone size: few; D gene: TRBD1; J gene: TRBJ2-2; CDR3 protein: CASSYGTANTGELFF; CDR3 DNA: TGTGCCAGCAGTTACGGGACAGCGAACACCGGGGAGCTGTTTTTT
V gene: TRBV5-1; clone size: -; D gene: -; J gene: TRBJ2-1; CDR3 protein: CASSLDSSYNEQFF; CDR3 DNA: TGCGCCAGCAGCTTGGATTCTAGCTACAATGAGCAGTTCTTC
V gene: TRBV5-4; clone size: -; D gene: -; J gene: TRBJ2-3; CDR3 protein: CASSLDGLDTQYF; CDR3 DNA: TGTGCCAGCAGCTTGGACGGGTTAGATACGCAGTATTTT
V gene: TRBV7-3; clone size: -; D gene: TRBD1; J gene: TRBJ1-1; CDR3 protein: CASSHGTGDAEAFF; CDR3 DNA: TGTGCCAGCAGCCACGGGACAGGGGATGCTGAAGCTTTCTTT
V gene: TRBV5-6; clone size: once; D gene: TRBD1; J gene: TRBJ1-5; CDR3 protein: CASSFKGQGVLHSNQPQHF; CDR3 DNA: TGTGCCAGCAGCTTTAAGGGACAGGGGGTCCTTCATAGCAATCAGCCCCAGCATTTT
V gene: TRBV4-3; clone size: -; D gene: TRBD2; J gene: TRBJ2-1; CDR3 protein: CASSQDNSGGAREQFF; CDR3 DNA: TGCGCCAGCAGCCAGGATAATAGCGGGGGGGCTCGCGAGCAGTTCTTC
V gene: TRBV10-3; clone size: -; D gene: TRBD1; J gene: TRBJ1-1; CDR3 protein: CAISRQGDTEAFF; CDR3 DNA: TGTGCCATCAGCAGACAGGGGGACACTGAAGCTTTCTTT
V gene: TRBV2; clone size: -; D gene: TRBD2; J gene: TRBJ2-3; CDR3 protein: CACLGGDSTDTQYF; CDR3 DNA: TGTGCCTGCCTCGGGGGGGATAGCACAGATACGCAGTATTTT
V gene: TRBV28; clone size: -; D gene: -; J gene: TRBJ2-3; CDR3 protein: CASSPPGDTDTQYF; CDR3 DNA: TGTGCCAGCAGTCCTCCGGGAGACACAGATACGCAGTATTTT
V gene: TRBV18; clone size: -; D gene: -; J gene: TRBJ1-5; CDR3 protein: CASSPPNRDQPQHF; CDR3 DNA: TGTGCCAGCTCACCACCGAACAGGGATCAGCCCCAGCATTTT